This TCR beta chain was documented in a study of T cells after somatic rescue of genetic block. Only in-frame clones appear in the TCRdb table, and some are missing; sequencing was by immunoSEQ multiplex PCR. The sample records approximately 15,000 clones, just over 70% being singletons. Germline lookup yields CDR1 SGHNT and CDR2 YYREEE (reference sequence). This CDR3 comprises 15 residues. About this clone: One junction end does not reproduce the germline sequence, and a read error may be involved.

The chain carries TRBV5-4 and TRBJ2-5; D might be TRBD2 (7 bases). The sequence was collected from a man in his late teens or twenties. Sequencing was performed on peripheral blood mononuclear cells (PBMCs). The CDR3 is CASSQEGGLRETQYF. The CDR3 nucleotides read TGCGCCAGCAGCCAAGAGGGGGGGCTACGGGAGACCCAGTACTTC.